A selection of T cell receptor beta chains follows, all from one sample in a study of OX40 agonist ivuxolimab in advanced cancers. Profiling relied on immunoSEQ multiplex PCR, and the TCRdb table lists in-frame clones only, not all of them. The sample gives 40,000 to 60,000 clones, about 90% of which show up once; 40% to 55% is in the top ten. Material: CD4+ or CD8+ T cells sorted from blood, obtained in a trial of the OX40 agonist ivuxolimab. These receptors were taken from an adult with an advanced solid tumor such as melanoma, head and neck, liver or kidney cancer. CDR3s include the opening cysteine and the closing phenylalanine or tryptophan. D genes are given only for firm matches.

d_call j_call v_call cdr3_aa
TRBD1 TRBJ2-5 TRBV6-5 CASSKTGNFETQYF
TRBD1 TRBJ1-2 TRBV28 CASSGRGLGYTF
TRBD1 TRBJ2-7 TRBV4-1 CASSQGFPPGTGVYEQYF
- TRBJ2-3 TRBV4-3 CASSQDVEGLAMADTQYF
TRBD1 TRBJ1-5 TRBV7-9 CASSGGGQGVDQPQHF
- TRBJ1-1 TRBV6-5 CASTRDNGPEAFF
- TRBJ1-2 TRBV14 CASSKEGPSQMYGYTF
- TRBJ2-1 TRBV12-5 CASGFPAGEQFF
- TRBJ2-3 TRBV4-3 CASSQDPSRGRTDTQYF
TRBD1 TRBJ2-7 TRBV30 CAFRTGGDYEQYF
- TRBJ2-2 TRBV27 CASSLGQGWTGELFF
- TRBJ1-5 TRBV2 CASSAFGRASNQPQHF
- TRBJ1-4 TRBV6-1 CASSGIVGHLNEKLFF
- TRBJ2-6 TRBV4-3 CASSQGLNSGANVLTF
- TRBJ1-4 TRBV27 CASSLTETPTEKLFF
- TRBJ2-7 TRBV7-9 CASSLDTTYEQYF
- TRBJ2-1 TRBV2 CASSDSRLPRNEQFF
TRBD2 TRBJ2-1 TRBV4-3 CASSPTSHSGNEQFF
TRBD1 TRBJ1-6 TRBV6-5 CASTRTGVSPLHF
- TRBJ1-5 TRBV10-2 CASSGLHQPQHF
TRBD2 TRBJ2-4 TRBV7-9 CASSSSGGKNIQYF
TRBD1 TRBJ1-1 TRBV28 CASSLPGTGGSTEAFF
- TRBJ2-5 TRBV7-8 CASSESSGETQYF
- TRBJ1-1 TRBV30 CAWNGGEDEAFF
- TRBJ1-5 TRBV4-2 CASSQEGQPQHF
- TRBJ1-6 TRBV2 CASSESGVNSPLHF
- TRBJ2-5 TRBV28 CASSLGETQYF
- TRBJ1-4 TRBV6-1 CATRDLLYEKLFF
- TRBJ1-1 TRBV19 CASIKGNTEAFF
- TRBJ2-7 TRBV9 CASSVVSSSYEQYF
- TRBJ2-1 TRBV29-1 CSVSRNEQFF
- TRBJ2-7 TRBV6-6 CASSLGQSYEQYF
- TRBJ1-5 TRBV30 CAWSGDSNQPQHF
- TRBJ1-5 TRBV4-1 CASSPEGGNQPQHF
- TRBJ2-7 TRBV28 CASSSLQGTAYEQYF
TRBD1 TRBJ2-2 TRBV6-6 CASSVTGTGELFF
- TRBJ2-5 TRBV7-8 CASSLARSQETQYF
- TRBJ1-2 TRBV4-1 CASSLTRGNGYTF
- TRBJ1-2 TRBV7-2 CASSFLWTRYGYTF
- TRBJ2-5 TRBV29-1 CSVFGAPETQYF
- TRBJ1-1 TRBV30 CAWSHGGVNEAFF
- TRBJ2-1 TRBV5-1 CASSPMTSSYNEQFF
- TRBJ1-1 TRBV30 CAWTGEGTEAFF
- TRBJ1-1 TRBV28 CASRVILGPKNTEAFF
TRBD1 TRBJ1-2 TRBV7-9 CASDVTGTGTEAFSYGYTF
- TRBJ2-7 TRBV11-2 CASSPTMDRPYEQYF
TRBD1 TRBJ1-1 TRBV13 CASSLATGQGLWNTEAFF
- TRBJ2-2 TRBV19 CASSIDLAGANTGELFF
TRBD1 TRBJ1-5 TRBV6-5 CASSLGQVSGQPQHF
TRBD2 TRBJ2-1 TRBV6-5 CASSYVSGGSQQFF
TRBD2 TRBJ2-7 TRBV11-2 CASSDSSGGASYEQYF
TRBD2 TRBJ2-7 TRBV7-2 CASSSTSGAGYEQYF
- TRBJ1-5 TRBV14 CASSQQQGGSNQPQHF